A selection of T cell receptor beta chains follows, all from one sample in a study of cytomegalovirus exposure and HLA in healthy donors. The repertoire was sequenced with immunoSEQ multiplex PCR; TCRdb's copy has only in-frame clones and lacks some. The data contain 150,000 to 200,000 clones, 60% to 85% of them singletons. The sample consisted of PBMCs. These receptors all come from a man in his fifties or sixties in good health and CMV-seropositive. The CDR3 runs from the conserved cysteine through the conserved F or W. The order of the fields is clone size, V gene, J gene, D gene, CDR3 DNA, CDR3 protein. A D gene is named only where the DNA matches it firmly. Not all rows give a size; the values are once, few, many and, for expanded clones, a class.

>-|TRBV28|TRBJ1-2|-
TGTGCCAGCAGCCTTGGCTACACCTTC
CASSLGYTF
>-|TRBV27|TRBJ2-7|TRBD1
TGTGCCAGCAGTTCAGACAGGGGCATCTTTTCCGAGCAGTACTTC
CASSSDRGIFSEQYF
>-|TRBV5-1|TRBJ1-1|TRBD1
TGCGCCAGCAGTGGGACAGGGACGTTGAACACTGAAGCTTTCTTT
CASSGTGTLNTEAFF
>-|TRBV4-1|TRBJ1-1|-
TGCGCCAGCAGCCAAACAGGGTTGGCTGGCACTGAAGCTTTCTTT
CASSQTGLAGTEAFF
>once|TRBV4-3|TRBJ1-2|-
TGCGCCAGCAGCCAAGATAGGACAGCCCTAGCAGGGGGCTACACCTTC
CASSQDRTALAGGYTF
>-|TRBV7-3|TRBJ2-2|TRBD1
TGTGCCAGCAGCTTCGGGCAGGGGGTCCCCGGGGAGCTGTTTTTT
CASSFGQGVPGELFF
>-|TRBV9|TRBJ2-2|-
TGTGCCAGCAGCGAGGTGGGGGGGCCTTCCGGGGAGCTGTTTTTT
CASSEVGGPSGELFF
>-|TRBV7-9|TRBJ1-1|-
TGTGCCAGCAGCTCAAGCGCGGACAGTGAAGCTTTCTTT
CASSSSADSEAFF
>-|TRBV29-1|TRBJ1-2|TRBD1
TGCAGCGTGGGGGACAGCTACTATGGCTACACCTTC
CSVGDSYYGYTF
>-|TRBV4-2|TRBJ2-6|-
TGTGCCAGCAGCCAAGATCTTTCCGGGGCCAACGTCCTGACTTTC
CASSQDLSGANVLTF
>-|TRBV7-2|TRBJ1-2|-
TGTGCCAGCAGCTTAGACGGGGGGCCGGTTAGCTACACCTTC
CASSLDGGPVSYTF
>-|TRBV9|TRBJ2-6|TRBD2
TGTGCCAGCAGCGTTCGGACTAGCGGGGGGCCCGGGGCCAACGTCCTGACTTTC
CASSVRTSGGPGANVLTF
>-|TRBV11-2|TRBJ1-2|TRBD1
TGTGCCAGCAGCTTAGATCCCCAGGGGGTATATGGCTACACCTTC
CASSLDPQGVYGYTF
>-|TRBV6-5|TRBJ1-2|-
TGTGCCAGCAGCCTCGGAGGGAATGGGGTCTATGGCTACACCTTC
CASSLGGNGVYGYTF
>once|TRBV4-1|TRBJ1-1|TRBD1
TGCGCCAGCAGCCAAGATACCCGGACAGGGGGGTCTGAAGCTTTCTTT
CASSQDTRTGGSEAFF
>-|TRBV2|TRBJ2-7|TRBD1
TGTGCCAGCATGGTCGGGACAGGGCGCAACGAGCAGTACTTC
CASMVGTGRNEQYF
>-|TRBV19|TRBJ1-2|TRBD1
TGTGCCAGTAGTATGGGGACAGCCTATGGCTACACCTTC
CASSMGTAYGYTF
>-|TRBV2|TRBJ2-7|TRBD1
TGTGCCAGCAGGGTAGACAGGGTCTACGAGCAGTACTTC
CASRVDRVYEQYF
>-|TRBV2|TRBJ2-1|-
TGTGCCAGCAGCTTGCGGGCAGGGGCAACGGTGGGGCAGTTCTTC
CASSLRAGATVGQFF
>-|TRBV18|TRBJ2-7|TRBD1
TGTGCCAGCTCACCGACAGGGGGAGGCGAGCAGTACTTC
CASSPTGGGEQYF
>few|TRBV18|TRBJ1-1|-
TGTGCCAGCTCACTAAACGGCGGACAGCTGAACACTGAAGCTTTCTTT
CASSLNGGQLNTEAFF
>few|TRBV9|TRBJ2-3|-
TGTGCCAGCAGCGTAGTGGGGGGGGGCCGAGATACGCAGTATTTT
CASSVVGGGRDTQYF
>-|TRBV5-1|TRBJ2-7|TRBD1
TGCGCCAGCAGCTGGGGTCAGACAGGGAGCTACGAGCAGTACTTC
CASSWGQTGSYEQYF
>few|TRBV28|TRBJ1-1|-
TGTGCCAGCAGACCCGGAGGGAACACTGAAGCTTTCTTT
CASRPGGNTEAFF
>-|TRBV5-6|TRBJ2-7|TRBD1
TGTGCCAGCAGCTTGGAAGGGGGCGAGGTGAGCGAGCAGTACTTC
CASSLEGGEVSEQYF
>-|TRBV5-4|TRBJ1-6|-
TGTGCCAGCAGCATGGATTCCGGTTATTCACCCCTCCACTTT
CASSMDSGYSPLHF
>few|TRBV2|TRBJ1-5|TRBD1
TGTGCCAGCGACAGACGGACAGGGAGGACTCAGCCCCAGCATTTT
CASDRRTGRTQPQHF
>-|TRBV12-2|TRBJ2-1|-
TGTGCAAGTCTGAGCGGGCAAGCGTGCTATGAGCAGTTCTTC
CASLSGQACYEQFF
>-|TRBV5-6|TRBJ1-5|-
TGTGCCAGCAGCTTGAGGCAGGGGTCTCAGCCCCAGCATTTT
CASSLRQGSQPQHF
>-|TRBV19|TRBJ1-5|-
TGTGCCAGTAGTAGTGGGCGAAGTCAGCCCCAGCATTTT
CASSSGRSQPQHF
>once|TRBV30|TRBJ2-7|-
TGTGCCTGGAGTGTACTAGACGGAATTTACGAGCAGTACTTC
CAWSVLDGIYEQYF
>-|TRBV7-2|TRBJ2-1|TRBD2
TGTGCCAGCAGCTTGGCCACTAGCGGGGGGTACAATGAGCAGTTCTTC
CASSLATSGGYNEQFF
>-|TRBV10-3|TRBJ1-1|TRBD1
TGTGCCATCAGTGATAGACAGGGTCGGGGCACTGAAGCTTTCTTT
CAISDRQGRGTEAFF
>-|TRBV27|TRBJ1-1|-
TGTGCCAGCAAGCGGGGGAGGGGTTTTGACACTGAAGCTTTCTTT
CASKRGRGFDTEAFF
>-|TRBV7-9|TRBJ2-7|-
TGTGCCAGCGGGGCGAGGGGGTACGAGCAGTACTTC
CASGARGYEQYF
>-|TRBV6-1|TRBJ2-2|TRBD2
TGTGCCAGCAGTGAGTGGCGGGGGGGCAATACCGGGGAGCTGTTTTTT
CASSEWRGGNTGELFF
>few|TRBV6-5|TRBJ2-3|TRBD2
TGTGCCAGCAGGGGGAGCGGGGGTACAGATACGCAGTATTTT
CASRGSGGTDTQYF
>few|TRBV7-8|TRBJ1-1|-
TGTGCCAGCAGCTTAAATTATGGTCAGGGGATGAACACTGAAGCTTTCTTT
CASSLNYGQGMNTEAFF
>few|TRBV13|TRBJ1-3|-
TGTGCCAGCAGCCTTTGGGGCCGATCTGGAAACACCATATATTTT
CASSLWGRSGNTIYF
>-|TRBV9|TRBJ2-7|TRBD2
TGTGCCAGCAGCGTCCGGGGGGGGGCGGAAGAGCAGTACTTC
CASSVRGGAEEQYF
>-|TRBV7-2|TRBJ2-1|-
TGTGCCAGCAGGGGAGGGGGTATTCCCTACAATGAGCAGTTCTTC
CASRGGGIPYNEQFF
>-|TRBV4-1|TRBJ2-2|-
TGCGCCAGCAGCCAAGATACAGGTTATACCGGGGAGCTGTTTTTT
CASSQDTGYTGELFF
>-|TRBV4-1|TRBJ2-7|-
TGCGCCAGCAGCCCACAGGGTTCCAGCTCCTACGAGCAGTACTTC
CASSPQGSSSYEQYF
>-|TRBV5-5|TRBJ2-5|-
TGTGCCAGCAGCCCTACCGCCTACAGGGCTCAAGAGACCCAGTACTTC
CASSPTAYRAQETQYF
>-|TRBV6-6|TRBJ2-1|TRBD1
TGTGCCAGCAGACTTAGCCGGGACAGTTACAATGAGCAGTTCTTC
CASRLSRDSYNEQFF
>-|TRBV28|TRBJ1-3|TRBD1
TGTGCCAGCCATACCACCGGGACAGGGGGAAACACCATATATTTT
CASHTTGTGGNTIYF
>-|TRBV6-5|TRBJ1-1|TRBD1
TGTGCCAGCAGCCGATATAGGGACAGGGCTGAAGCTTTCTTT
CASSRYRDRAEAFF
>few|TRBV6-5|TRBJ1-2|TRBD1
TGTGCCAGCAGTCGCGGGACAGGGATTGGCTACACCTTC
CASSRGTGIGYTF
>-|TRBV5-1|TRBJ1-2|TRBD1
TGCGCCAGCAGTCGGATGGGGACAGGAGACTATGGCTACACCTTC
CASSRMGTGDYGYTF
>once|TRBV7-2|TRBJ2-3|TRBD2
TGTGCCAGCAGCTTAGCTAGCCCCACTAGCGGAATGGCGCAGTATTTT
CASSLASPTSGMAQYF
>-|TRBV6-6|TRBJ2-3|-
TGTGCCAGCAGTTACTCCACTAGCCCTAGCACAGATACGCAGTATTTT
CASSYSTSPSTDTQYF
>few|TRBV10-2|TRBJ1-5|TRBD1
TGCGCCAGCAGTGAGGTTGGACAGGGGTCTCAGCCCCAGCATTTT
CASSEVGQGSQPQHF
>-|TRBV7-2|TRBJ1-2|-
TGTGCCAGCAGCTCCTATGCTAACTATGGCTACACCTTC
CASSSYANYGYTF
>once|TRBV7-3|TRBJ2-3|TRBD2
TGTGCCAGCAGCCTAGCGGGGGGAAGCACAGATACGCAGTATTTT
CASSLAGGSTDTQYF
>-|TRBV9|TRBJ2-7|-
TGTGCCAGCAGCCCAAGCACAGGGATCTACGAGCAGTACTTC
CASSPSTGIYEQYF